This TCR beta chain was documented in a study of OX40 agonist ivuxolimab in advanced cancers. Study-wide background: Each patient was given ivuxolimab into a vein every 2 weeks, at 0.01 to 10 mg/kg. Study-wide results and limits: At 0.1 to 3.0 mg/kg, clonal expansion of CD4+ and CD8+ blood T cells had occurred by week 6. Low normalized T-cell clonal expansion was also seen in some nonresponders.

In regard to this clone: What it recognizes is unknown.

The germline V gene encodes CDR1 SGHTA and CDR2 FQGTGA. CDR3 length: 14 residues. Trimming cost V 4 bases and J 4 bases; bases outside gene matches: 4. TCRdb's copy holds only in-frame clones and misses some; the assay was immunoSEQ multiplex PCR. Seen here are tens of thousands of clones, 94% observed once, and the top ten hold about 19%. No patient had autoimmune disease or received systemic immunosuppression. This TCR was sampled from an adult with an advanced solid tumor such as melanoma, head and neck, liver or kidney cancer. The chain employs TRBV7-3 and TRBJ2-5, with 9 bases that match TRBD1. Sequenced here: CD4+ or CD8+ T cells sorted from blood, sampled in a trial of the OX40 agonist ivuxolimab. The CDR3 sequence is CASSSTGGGETQYF. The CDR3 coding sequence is TGTGCCAGCAGCTCCACAGGGGGCGGAGAGACCCAGTACTTC.